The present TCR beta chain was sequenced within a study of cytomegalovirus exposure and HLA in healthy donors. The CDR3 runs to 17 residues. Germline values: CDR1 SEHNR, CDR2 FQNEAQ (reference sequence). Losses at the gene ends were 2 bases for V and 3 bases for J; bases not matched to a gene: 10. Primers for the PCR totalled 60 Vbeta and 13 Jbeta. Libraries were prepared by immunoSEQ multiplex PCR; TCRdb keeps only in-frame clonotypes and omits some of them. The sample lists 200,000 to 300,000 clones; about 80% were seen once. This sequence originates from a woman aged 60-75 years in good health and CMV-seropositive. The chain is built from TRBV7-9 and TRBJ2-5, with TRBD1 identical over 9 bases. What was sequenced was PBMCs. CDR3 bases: TGTGCCAGCAGCTTAAACCTTTTCCGGGACAGGGAAGAGACCCAGTACTTC. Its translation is CASSLNLFRDREETQYF. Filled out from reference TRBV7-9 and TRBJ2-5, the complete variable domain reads DTGVSQNPRHKITKRGQNVTFRCDPISEHNRLYWYRQTLGQGPEFLTYFQNEAQLEKSRLLSDRFSAERPKGSFSTLEIQRTEQGDSAMYLCASSLNLFRDREETQYFGPGTRLLVL.